The T cell receptor beta chain under discussion was sequenced for a study of regulatory T cells in long-lasting Graves disease. Study-level results: A reduction in accuracy may have resulted from the small sample size. Thyroid tissue was not sampled; only peripheral blood was.

CDR1 is ENHRY and CDR2 is SYGVKD in the germline V gene. Germline trimming cut 4 bases from V and 5 bases from J; bases unmatched to any gene: 6. CDR3 length equals 14 residues. CDR3 regions were amplified by Arm-PCR using iRepertoire HTBI primers to build TCR beta libraries. TCRdb passed the multiplex PCR reads through MiXCR, listing each CDR3 protein once. The table lists under 450,000 distinct CDR3 sequences, about 23% of them singletons. This clonotype came up many times. The antigen is undetermined. The time point denotes: persistent/refractory GD, antithyroid drugs over 5 years with positive TRAb. Scientists built the TCR library using RNA that was extracted from PBMCs.

This TCR came from a woman aged 40-49 years with Graves disease. V gene TRBV10-3 combines with J gene TRBJ2-7, with 9 bases matching TRBD1. The source material was peripheral blood mononuclear cells (PBMCs), sampled when the disease was refractory, from a patient treated with antithyroid drugs. The CDR3 reads CAISVGTGNHEQYF. CDR3 nucleotides: TGTGCCATCAGTGTTGGGACAGGGAACCACGAGCAGTACTTC.